The 24 T cell receptor beta chains listed next were all sequenced from one sample in a study of blood T cell repertoires in COVID-19 (dated by TCRdb to between 2020 and 2021). Library generation was performed with the immunoSEQ multiplex PCR assay. This is the immuneACCESS table as TCRdb keeps it, with only in-frame sequences that have V and J called. A part of the clones is gone; compared with another copy, unresolved V genes explain less than half, and the rest is unexplained. This sample is represented by about 110,000 clones; approximately 85% of them were singletons. The top ten clones comprise roughly 1.5% of the sample. The source material was peripheral blood. The receptors were sampled from a man aged 40-49 years with acute or convalescent COVID-19.

To note about this clone: Relative to the germline gene, one junction end is altered; a read error may explain this. For the CDR3, the DNA is TGTGCTAGCAGCTTAGGAGGAGTCGCGCAAGAGACCCAGTACTTC. This translates into CASSLGGVAQETQYF. The V and J genes are TRBV7-7 and TRBJ2-5; tentative D call: TRBD2 (5 bases). The CDR3 runs 15 residues. Germline V gene data show CDR1 as SSHAT and CDR2 as FNYEAQ (reference sequence).

The chain recombines TRBV6-2 or TRBV6-3 with TRBJ1-4; the match to TRBD1 covers 7 bases. CDR1 MNHEY and CDR2 SVGEGT come from the germline V gene. After removal of 0 bases from V and 8 bases from J, the junction contained 6 bases not matched to a gene. This CDR3 region has 15 residues. The CDR3 loop is CASSYSGTESEKLFF. The CDR3 DNA is TGTGCCAGCAGTTACTCCGGGACAGAAAGCGAAAAACTGTTTTTT.

This chain connects TRBV4-1 to TRBJ1-1, with 7 nucleotides matching TRBD1. The CDR3 sequence is 14 residues long. Per the germline V gene, CDR1 is MGHRA and CDR2 is YSYEKL. Trimming at V came to 5 bases and at J to 5 bases, leaving 8 bases not matched to a gene. The CDR3 loop is CASSVRQGGTEAFF. CDR3 DNA: TGCGCCAGCAGCGTTCGACAGGGTGGAACTGAAGCTTTCTTT.

The chain links TRBV7-2 to TRBJ1-6, with D unresolved. The V and J ends lost 1 base and 0 bases respectively, with 4 bases between them. The V gene's germline CDR1 is SGHTA and CDR2 FQGNSA. The CDR3 contains 15 residues. CDR3 amino acids: CASSLVSSYNSPLHF. CDR3 in DNA: TGTGCCAGCAGCTTAGTTAGCTCCTATAATTCACCCCTCCACTTT.

J is TRBJ2-7 and V is TRBV19; 11 positions match TRBD2. The germline V gene has CDR1 LNHDA and CDR2 SQIVND (reference sequence). V lost 6 bases, J lost 7 bases, and 11 bases stayed unmatched. CDR3 length equals 15 residues. CDR3 nucleotides: TGTGCCAGTAGAACCGGGACTAGCGGTAAAGAGGAGCAGTACTTC. Protein product: CASRTGTSGKEEQYF.

This chain connects TRBV12-3 or TRBV12-4 to TRBJ2-3; unclear D gene. The CDR3 runs 12 residues. Trimming pared 5 bases from V and 10 bases from J, leaving 13 bases between. The CDR3 sequence: CASSPLREAQYF. As DNA, the CDR3 is TGTGCCAGCAGTCCCCTCCGTGAGGCGCAGTATTTT.

This rearrangement joins TRBV6-5 to TRBJ2-2, with D unresolved. Trimming took off 2 bases at V and 7 bases at J, with 2 bases between the two ends. The germline CDR1 and CDR2 sequences are MNHEY and SVGAGI. This CDR3 contains 11 residues. The CDR3 sequence is CASSYLGELFF. The CDR3, as DNA: TGTGCCAGCAGTTACCTCGGGGAGCTGTTTTTT.

The chain joins TRBV28 to TRBJ1-1; weak D call: TRBD1 (6 bases). The CDR3 consists of 15 residues. Germline CDR1 and CDR2: MDHEN and SYDVKM. The germline V and J ends were trimmed by 7 bases and 6 bases, with 21 bases remaining between them. Written as DNA, the CDR3 is TGTGCCAGCAACCTGGGGGACTCGGGGGGCGCTGAAGCTTTCTTT. Translation gives CASNLGDSGGAEAFF.

The chain employs TRBV10-1 and TRBJ2-2, with 8 bases aligning to TRBD2. J lost 1 base, V lost 4 bases, and 5 bases had no gene match. This CDR3 region has 16 residues. Germline CDR1 is WNHNN and CDR2 is SYGVQD (reference sequence). The CDR3 is CASSGHLAGNTGELFF. The DNA of the CDR3 is TGCGCCAGCAGTGGGCACCTAGCGGGGAACACCGGGGAGCTGTTTTTT.

This clone occurred a few times. The V and J genes are TRBV5-8 and TRBJ1-5; no clear D gene. CDR1 is SGHTS and CDR2 is YDEGEE in the germline V gene. V was pared by 1 base and J by 3 bases, with 8 bases between. This CDR3 region has 14 residues. As DNA, the CDR3 is TGTGCCAGCAGCTTGCCCGGTAACAATCAGCCCCAGCATTTT. Its translation is CASSLPGNNQPQHF.

The sample holds one count of this clone. This sequence joins TRBV28 and TRBJ2-1, with 8 bases identical to TRBD2. The germline CDR1 and CDR2 sequences are MDHEN and SYDVKM. The ends lost 6 bases at V and 8 bases at J; junction bases unmatched: 15. The CDR3 contains 16 residues. The CDR3 sequence is CASRFRTSTRGHEQFF. For the CDR3, the DNA is TGTGCCAGCAGGTTTCGGACTAGCACGAGAGGCCATGAGCAGTTCTTC.

The chain combines TRBV2 with TRBJ1-6, with D possibly TRBD1 on 5 matching bases. Germline CDR1 reads SNHLY; CDR2 reads FYNNEI. V dropped 5 bases and J dropped 7 bases, with 18 bases sitting between them. CDR3 length: 16 amino acids. CDR3 in amino acids: CASSTSPRQLNSPLHF. The CDR3 nucleotides are TGTGCCAGCAGTACAAGTCCTAGACAGCTGAATTCACCCCTCCACTTT.

The chain is built from TRBV28 and TRBJ2-1, with 15 positions matching TRBD2. Unmatched junction bases numbered 11, after V lost 9 bases and J lost 5 bases. CDR1 is MDHEN and CDR2 is SYDVKM in the germline V gene. This CDR3 has 17 amino acids. CDR3 residues: CASHGLAGGFGHNEQFF. CDR3 sequence (DNA): TGTGCCAGTCATGGACTAGCGGGAGGGTTTGGGCACAATGAGCAGTTCTTC.

This clone occurred a few times. The rearrangement joins TRBV13 to TRBJ2-7; D gene unclear. This CDR3 has 18 residues. Germline loops: CDR1 PRHDT, CDR2 FYEKMQ (reference sequence). Trimming took off 0 bases at V and 1 base at J, with 19 bases between the two ends. CDR3 sequence: CASSLGGLGGLRSYEQYF. The CDR3 DNA follows: TGTGCCAGCAGCTTAGGGGGTTTAGGTGGGCTACGATCCTACGAGCAGTACTTC.

V gene TRBV5-1 combines with J gene TRBJ2-5, with 11 bases lining up with TRBD2. Germline values: CDR1 SGHRS, CDR2 YFSETQ. CDR3 length equals 17 residues. V was pared by 2 bases and J by 6 bases, with 12 bases of the junction left unmatched. CDR3 in DNA: TGCGCCAGCAGCTTTAGCGGGGGGGACCCGAGGACGAAGACCCAGTACTTC. Translated, it gives CASSFSGGDPRTKTQYF.

This rearrangement joins TRBV18 to TRBJ2-3; maybe TRBD1 (6 bases). V lost 2 bases and J 4 bases, leaving 7 bases between the germline ends. The CDR3 is made up of 13 amino acids. The germline V gene encodes CDR1 KGHSH and CDR2 LQKENI. CDR3 DNA sequence: TGTGCCAGCTCACCAGGGGGCCCAGATACGCAGTATTTT. Encoded protein: CASSPGGPDTQYF.

A remark on this clone: The junction shows a germline mismatch at one end, possibly a read error. This rearrangement joins TRBV6-5 to TRBJ1-2; 7 bases are shared with TRBD1. Germline lookup yields CDR1 MNHEY and CDR2 SVGAGI. CDR3 length: 14 amino acids. CDR3 in amino acids: CASSYSERGQRVSF. The CDR3 DNA reads as TGTGCCAGCAGTTACTCGGAAAGGGGGCAGCGTGTCTCCTTC.

The rearrangement uses TRBV3-1 (or the pseudogene TRBV3-2) and TRBJ2-1, with 9 bases identical to TRBD1. The CDR3 contains 15 residues. Germline V gene data show CDR1 as LGHDT and CDR2 as YNNKEL (reference sequence). Trimming at V came to 1 base and at J to 5 bases, leaving 3 bases not matched to a gene. CDR3 DNA sequence: TGTGCCAGCAGCCAAGCCGGGACAGGGAACAATGAGCAGTTCTTC. This codes for CASSQAGTGNNEQFF.

The V call is TRBV7-9, the J call TRBJ2-7, with 8 bases identical to TRBD1. The CDR3 runs to 13 residues. From germline, CDR1 is SEHNR and CDR2 FQNEAQ (reference sequence). J lost 4 bases, V lost 4 bases, and 3 bases had no gene match. CDR3 nucleotide sequence: TGTGCCAGCAGCTCATACAGGGGGTACGAGCAGTACTTC. Residues: CASSSYRGYEQYF.

The chain recombines TRBV18 with TRBJ1-5; possibly TRBD1 for D (6 bases). V was pared by 3 bases and J by 6 bases, with 12 bases between. Germline CDR1 KGHSH, CDR2 LQKENI. The CDR3 has 14 residues. The CDR3: CASSPRRGGQPQHF. In DNA form, the CDR3 reads TGTGCCAGCTCACCCCGGAGGGGGGGTCAGCCCCAGCATTTT.

The chain has TRBV19 and TRBJ2-7, with 7 bases lining up with TRBD1. Per the germline V gene, CDR1 is LNHDA and CDR2 is SQIVND (reference sequence). With 4 bases clipped from V and 4 bases from J, the junction kept 4 bases outside the gene matches. The CDR3 loop spans 13 amino acids. The CDR3 DNA follows: TGTGCCAGTAGTACGACAGGGTGGTACGAGCAGTACTTC. It encodes CASSTTGWYEQYF.

This clone was found a few times. The chain is built from TRBV7-9 and TRBJ2-7; 9 bases are shared with TRBD1. Germline CDR1 and CDR2: SEHNR and FQNEAQ (reference sequence). The CDR3 loop spans 14 amino acids. The V gene end was trimmed by 0 bases and the J gene end by 6 bases; junction bases not matched to a gene: 3. CDR3 coding DNA: TGTGCCAGCAGCTTAGCGAGGACAGGGGCCGAGCAGTACTTC. It encodes CASSLARTGAEQYF.

The V and J genes are TRBV10-1 and TRBJ1-4; TRBD1 might be the D (5 bases). The germline CDR1 and CDR2 sequences are WNHNN and SYGVQD (reference sequence). V dropped 4 bases and J dropped 4 bases, with 19 bases sitting between them. This CDR3 is 17 amino acids long. CDR3 residues: CASSVIGIGASNEKLFF. The CDR3 DNA reads as TGCGCCAGCAGTGTAATAGGGATAGGGGCGAGTAATGAAAAACTGTTTTTT.

The J gene is TRBJ1-4, the V gene TRBV28; 11 bases line up with TRBD1. This CDR3 has 18 residues. Trimming at V came to 8 bases and at J to 1 base, leaving 12 bases not matched to a gene. CDR1 and CDR2 (germline): MDHEN, SYDVKM. The CDR3 region is CASVETVGQGGTNEKLFF. The CDR3 nucleotides are TGTGCCAGCGTAGAAACCGTGGGACAGGGGGGAACTAATGAAAAACTGTTTTTT.